This T cell receptor (beta chain) was captured by sequencing in a study of shared clonotypes between healthy human individuals. Study context: Three men and a couple of women, aged 18 to 49, were donors. The study used three CD4 naive, three CD4 memory, two CD8 naive and one CD8 memory plate per donor. Whole-study results and caveats: The study drew on few donors, limiting represented genetic and exposure-history diversity.

Some clones are missing from TCRdb's copy, which holds only in-frame ones; the method was immunoSEQ multiplex PCR. Here the sample spans about 1 million clones, about 74% being singletons. This CDR3 region has 16 residues. The germline V and J ends were trimmed by 1 base and 6 bases, with 15 bases remaining between them. The germline V gene has CDR1 SEHNR and CDR2 FQNEAQ (reference sequence). Comment on this clone: Its antigen is still unknown.

This chain joins TRBV7-9 and TRBJ1-4; unclear D gene. This TCR was sampled from a man in his late teens or twenties in good health. The material sequenced was memory CD4+ T cells sorted from blood. As for subset: CD45RA-negative fraction. The CDR3 protein is CASSLDVSSGYEKLFF. For the CDR3, the DNA is TGTGCCAGCAGCTTAGATGTGTCTTCCGGGTATGAAAAACTGTTTTTT.